This entry is about one T cell receptor (beta chain). Its antigen is as yet unknown. Researchers ran the PCR with 60 Vbeta and 13 Jbeta primers. Profiling relied on immunoSEQ multiplex PCR, and the TCRdb table lists in-frame clones only, not all of them. The sample holds 170,000 or so clones, about 81% seen once. This sample is part of a study of cytomegalovirus exposure and HLA in healthy donors. General study results and limits: In a later analysis, at a false discovery rate of 0.05, 17,000 or so TCR beta sequences matched HLA alleles. Later analysis reportedly placed an Asian-associated ancestry cluster below the roughly 700-donor mean in N-insertions.

Germline CDR1 and CDR2: LNHDA and SQIVND (reference sequence). The germline V and J ends were trimmed by 0 bases and 8 bases, with 7 bases remaining between them. The CDR3 consists of 13 residues. The sequence came from a woman in her twenties or thirties in good health and CMV-seronegative. Sequencing was done on a sample of PBMCs. The V call is TRBV19, the J call TRBJ1-4; D uncertain. CDR3 protein: CASSIERKEKLFF. The CDR3 coding sequence is TGTGCCAGTAGTATAGAGCGGAAGGAAAAACTGTTTTTT.